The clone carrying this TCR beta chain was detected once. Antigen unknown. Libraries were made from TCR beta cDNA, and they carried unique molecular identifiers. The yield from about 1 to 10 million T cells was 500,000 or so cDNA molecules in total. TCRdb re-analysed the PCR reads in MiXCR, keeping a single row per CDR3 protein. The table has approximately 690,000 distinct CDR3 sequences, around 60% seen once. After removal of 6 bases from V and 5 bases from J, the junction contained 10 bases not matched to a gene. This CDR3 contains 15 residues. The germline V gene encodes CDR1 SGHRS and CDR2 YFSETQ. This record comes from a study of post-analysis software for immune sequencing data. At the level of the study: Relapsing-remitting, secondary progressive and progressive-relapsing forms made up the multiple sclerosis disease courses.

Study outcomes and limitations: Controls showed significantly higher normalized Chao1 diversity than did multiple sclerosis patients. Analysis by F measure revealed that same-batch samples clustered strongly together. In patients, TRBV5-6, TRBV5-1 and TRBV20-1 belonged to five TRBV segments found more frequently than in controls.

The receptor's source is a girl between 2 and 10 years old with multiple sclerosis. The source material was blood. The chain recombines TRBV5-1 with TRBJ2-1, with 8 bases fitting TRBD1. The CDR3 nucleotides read TGCGCCAGCATAAATTCTACAGGGGGTAACAATGAGCAGTTCTTC. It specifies CASINSTGGNNEQFF.